One T cell receptor beta chain is described in this entry. These data come from a study of technical replicates of blood from several donors. The data were produced by immunoSEQ multiplex PCR, yet TCRdb's version contains in-frame clones alone and is incomplete. The sample lists about 80,000 clones, 95% to 98% occurring once. The CDR3 is made up of 14 amino acids. V was shortened by 1 base and J by 8 bases, with 12 bases between the two germline ends. The germline gives CDR1 SGHKS, CDR2 YYEKEE (reference sequence). The receptor comes from a human donor in good health. The sample consisted of T cells isolated from PBMCs. The gene calls are TRBV5-5 and TRBJ1-4; D is ambiguous. The CDR3 reads CASSLRGGREKLFF. DNA of the CDR3: TGTGCCAGCAGCTTGCGGGGAGGTCGGGAAAAACTGTTTTTT.